In this sample, the clone carrying this TCR beta chain turned up a few times. Other nucleotide sequences from this sample produce the same CDR3. The data were produced by immunoSEQ multiplex PCR, yet TCRdb's version contains in-frame clones alone and is incomplete. The table lists millions of clones, around nine tenths of them singletons. None of the donors, who were healthy HIV-negative adults, had recently had acute infections or vaccinations. These data belong to a study of shared clonotypes between healthy human individuals. On the study more broadly: Samples came from two female and a few male donors aged 18 to 49.

The length of the CDR3 is 14 residues. The ends were cut back, 0 bases at V and 9 bases at J, with 10 bases in the middle. Germline V lookup: CDR1 SGHRS, CDR2 YFSETQ. The sample consisted of naive CD4+ T cells sorted from blood. The subset here: CD45RA+ positively selected. This TCR derives from a man aged 18 to 29 in good health. The chain employs TRBV5-1 and TRBJ1-6; D perhaps matches TRBD1 (6 bases). The CDR3 nucleotides read TGCGCCAGCAGCTTGGGGCAGGACAGTTCACCCCTCCACTTT. It encodes CASSLGQDSSPLHF.